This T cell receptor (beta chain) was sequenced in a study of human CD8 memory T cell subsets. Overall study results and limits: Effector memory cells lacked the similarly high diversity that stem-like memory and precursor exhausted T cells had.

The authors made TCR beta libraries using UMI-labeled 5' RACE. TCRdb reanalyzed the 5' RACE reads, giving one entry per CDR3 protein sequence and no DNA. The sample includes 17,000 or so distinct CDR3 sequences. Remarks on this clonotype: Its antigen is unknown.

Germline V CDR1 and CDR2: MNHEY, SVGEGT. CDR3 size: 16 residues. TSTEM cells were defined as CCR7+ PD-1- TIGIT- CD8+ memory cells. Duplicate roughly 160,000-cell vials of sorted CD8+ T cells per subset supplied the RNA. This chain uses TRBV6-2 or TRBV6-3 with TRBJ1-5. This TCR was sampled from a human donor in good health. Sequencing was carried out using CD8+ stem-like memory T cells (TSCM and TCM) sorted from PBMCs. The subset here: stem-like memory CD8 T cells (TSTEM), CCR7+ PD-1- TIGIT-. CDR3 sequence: CASSWGGALSNQPQHF.